This TCR beta chain was recovered during a study of OX40 agonist ivuxolimab in advanced cancers. Assay used: immunoSEQ multiplex PCR; TCRdb lists only in-frame clones, some missing. The sample records roughly 90,000 clones, 85% to 90% being singletons. Per germline, CDR1 SGHRS and CDR2 YFSETQ. This CDR3 has 15 residues. V lost 4 bases and J lost 1; bases outside the gene matches: 1. Sequenced here: CD4+ or CD8+ T cells sorted from blood, sampled in a trial of the OX40 agonist ivuxolimab. The clonotype comes from an adult with an advanced solid tumor such as melanoma, head and neck, liver or kidney cancer. The chain joins TRBV5-1 to TRBJ2-2, with 10 bases fitting TRBD2. The CDR3 loop reads CASSRLAGNTGELFF. The CDR3 DNA is TGCGCCAGCAGCCGACTAGCGGGGAACACCGGGGAGCTGTTTTTT.